The rows below give T cell receptor beta chains drawn from one sample of a study of T cells in Graves' hyperthyroidism and ophthalmopathy. MiXCR was run by TCRdb on the multiplex PCR reads, yielding one entry per CDR3 protein. The profile shows roughly 420,000 distinct CDR3 sequences, approximately 13% of them singletons. Sequenced material: blood. The receptor set was obtained from a woman aged 18-29 years with Graves' hyperthyroidism. The CDR3 runs from the conserved cysteine through the conserved F or W. Fields, in order: V gene, CDR3 length, clone size, D gene, J gene, CDR3 DNA, CDR3 protein. The D gene is left open where the match is weak. Not every row has a clone size; where given, it reads once, few, many or a size class.

TRBV7-8,16,many,TRBD2,TRBJ2-1,TGTGCCAGCAGCTTAGCACTAGCGGGAGGGCCGAGTGAGCAGTTCTTC,CASSLALAGGPSEQFF
TRBV20-1,15,few,.,TRBJ1-3,TGCAGTGCCTACGATCATTGGGGGACTGGAAACACCATATATTTT,CSAYDHWGTGNTIYF
TRBV7-3,15,many,.,TRBJ2-7,TGTGCCAGCAGCCCCGGAACAGGGCGGCCCTACGAGCAGTACTTC,CASSPGTGRPYEQYF
TRBV6-1,15,few,.,TRBJ1-5,TGTGCCAGCAGAGAGGACGGGACGCCAGTTCGTCCCCAGCATTTT,CASREDGTPVRPQHF
TRBV7-2,15,few,TRBD2,TRBJ2-5,TGTGCCAGCAGCTTAGGGGGACTAGTAAAAGAGACCCAGTACTTC,CASSLGGLVKETQYF
TRBV28,13,.,.,TRBJ1-4,TGTGCCAGCAGGCCTTCAGCTAATGAAAAACTGTTTTTT,CASRPSANEKLFF
TRBV10-2,14,many,.,TRBJ2-7,TGCGCCAGCAGGGACAACCCACGGGTTCTCGAGCAGTACTTC,CASRDNPRVLEQYF
TRBV29-1,12,many,.,TRBJ2-3,TGCAGCGTTGTTTTCGTCGCAGATACGCAGTATTTT,CSVVFVADTQYF
TRBV10-1,14,few,.,TRBJ2-1,TGCGCCAGCAGTGAGTCTTGGACATCGGTTGAGCAGTTCTTC,CASSESWTSVEQFF
TRBV20-1,16,many,TRBD1,TRBJ2-7,TGCAGTGCTACACTTAACAGGGGGCCTAGAAACTACGAGCAGTACTTC,CSATLNRGPRNYEQYF
TRBV20-1,15,.,TRBD2,TRBJ2-7,TGCAGTGCTAGTCTCGGACTAGCGTCTTCCTACGAGCAGTACTTC,CSASLGLASSYEQYF
TRBV4-1,16,many,.,TRBJ1-1,TGCGCCAGCAGCCAAGTTGATATGGGCTGGGCCACTGAAGCTTTCTTT,CASSQVDMGWATEAFF
TRBV29-1,13,many,TRBD1,TRBJ1-6,TGCAGCGTGGGACAGGAACTTAATTCACCCCTCCACTTT,CSVGQELNSPLHF
TRBV20-1,17,many,TRBD1,TRBJ2-1,TGCAGTGCTAGGGGAGGGGTTGGGACAGGGAGGGTTGATGAGCAGTTCTTC,CSARGGVGTGRVDEQFF
TRBV20-1,13,many,.,TRBJ2-1,TGCAGTGCTAGAGATTTGTGGTACAATGAGCAGTTCTTC,CSARDLWYNEQFF
TRBV11-2,15,many,.,TRBJ2-7,TGTGCCAGCAGCTTAGAGGCCAGGGCCACCTACGAGCAGTACTTC,CASSLEARATYEQYF
TRBV24-1,14,.,.,TRBJ1-5,TGTGCCACCAGTGACATAGCCGGCAATCAGCCCCAGCATTTT,CATSDIAGNQPQHF
TRBV2,14,many,.,TRBJ1-6,TGTGCCAGCAGTGAGGAGCAGGCTTATTCACCCCTCCACTTT,CASSEEQAYSPLHF
TRBV7-3,15,many,.,TRBJ2-1,TGTGCCAGCAGCTTAGGAGGCGGGCCCTACAATGAGCAGTTCTTC,CASSLGGGPYNEQFF
TRBV5-1,15,many,.,TRBJ1-2,TGCGCCAGCAGCTTGGAGGTCAGTTCTAACTATGGCTACACCTTC,CASSLEVSSNYGYTF
TRBV6-1,18,many,TRBD1,TRBJ2-2,TGTGCCAGCAGTTATGTCGGCCGGGGACAGGGGGCGACCGGGGAGCTGTTTTTT,CASSYVGRGQGATGELFF
TRBV11-2,15,.,.,TRBJ2-7,TGTGCCAGCAGCTTAGGTGACAGTCAACTCTACGAGCAGTACTTC,CASSLGDSQLYEQYF
TRBV5-1,14,many,.,TRBJ1-1,TGCGCCAGCAGCTTGGACAGGGTGGGCACTGAAGCTTTCTTT,CASSLDRVGTEAFF
TRBV14,15,.,.,TRBJ2-7,TGTGCCAGCAGCCAAAAGATTCGGGGTCCCACCGAGCAGTACTTC,CASSQKIRGPTEQYF
TRBV12-3/TRBV12-4,14,many,.,TRBJ2-2,TGTGCCAGCAGTTTCGAGGAGAACACCGGGGAGCTGTTTTTT,CASSFEENTGELFF
TRBV6-1,15,.,TRBD2,TRBJ2-7,TGTGCCGTGGAGGGACTAGCGGGAAGATTAGGCGAGCAGTACTTC,CAVEGLAGRLGEQYF
TRBV12-3/TRBV12-4,15,.,TRBD2,TRBJ2-7,TGTGCCAGCAGTCAACTAGCGGGAGGGCCACACGAGCAGTACTTC,CASSQLAGGPHEQYF
TRBV27,15,many,.,TRBJ1-2,TGTGCCAGCAGTTTATCGGGAGGGAGGAGCGATGGCTACACCTTC,CASSLSGGRSDGYTF
TRBV24-1,15,.,.,TRBJ1-2,TGTGCCACCAAGAACCCCCCCCAGGGCGCATACGGCTACACCTTC,CATKNPPQGAYGYTF
TRBV4-2,15,.,.,TRBJ1-5,TGTGCCAGCAGCCAAGATGGGGCAGGGGATCAGCCCCAGCATTTT,CASSQDGAGDQPQHF
TRBV29-1,15,many,.,TRBJ2-1,TGCAGCGTTGGTAGAGCGGACAGCTCCTACAATGAGCAGTTCTTC,CSVGRADSSYNEQFF
TRBV11-1,16,many,TRBD2,TRBJ2-5,TGTGCCAGCAGCTTAGAGGGAGGGGCAATTCAAGAGACCCAGTACTTC,CASSLEGGAIQETQYF
TRBV5-1,15,many,TRBD1,TRBJ2-1,TGCGCCAGCAGCTTCGAGGGGGCTTCCTCCAATGAGCAGTTCTTC,CASSFEGASSNEQFF
TRBV12-3/TRBV12-4,13,medium-sized,TRBD2,TRBJ2-3,TGTGCCAGCATTAGCGGGAGTGGAGATACGCAGTATTTT,CASISGSGDTQYF
TRBV27,17,few,.,TRBJ2-6,TGTGCCAGCAGTTTTGGTTTTGGGCTCCCTGGGGCCAACGTCCTGACTTTC,CASSFGFGLPGANVLTF
TRBV20-1,17,.,TRBD2,TRBJ2-5,TGCAGTGCTAGAGAACTACCGGGACTAGCTTATCAAGAGACCCAGTACTTC,CSARELPGLAYQETQYF
TRBV5-1,15,.,TRBD1,TRBJ2-2,TGCGCCAGCACCGACGGGACAGCAAACACCGGGGAGCTGTTTTTT,CASTDGTANTGELFF
TRBV7-8,16,many,.,TRBJ1-1,TGTGCCAGCAGCCCTACGCGGGCAACGACGAACACTGAAGCTTTCTTT,CASSPTRATTNTEAFF
TRBV5-1,14,many,.,TRBJ1-1,TGCGCCAGCAGCTTGGGACCTACCAGCCCTGAAGCTTTCTTT,CASSLGPTSPEAFF
TRBV6-1,15,many,.,TRBJ1-2,TGTGCCAGCAGTGAAAAGGCGACGGGGGGCAATGGCTACACCTTC,CASSEKATGGNGYTF
TRBV6-5,15,many,TRBD2,TRBJ2-7,TGTGCCAGCAGTTACGGGTCTAGCGGGAGGATGGAGCAGTACTTC,CASSYGSSGRMEQYF
TRBV6-5,15,many,.,TRBJ1-2,TGTGCCAGCAGTTACTCGGGGGCGGTTAACTATGGCTACACCTTC,CASSYSGAVNYGYTF
TRBV11-2,17,many,TRBD1,TRBJ2-1,TGTGCCAGCAGCTGGCAGCCCAGCGGACAGGGGGGGAATGAGCAGTTCTTC,CASSWQPSGQGGNEQFF
TRBV9,15,many,TRBD2,TRBJ2-1,TGTGCCAGCAGCGTAACTAGCGGGAGTTACAATGAGCAGTTCTTC,CASSVTSGSYNEQFF
TRBV5-8,12,many,.,TRBJ2-1,TGTGCCAGCAGCTTGGGCCTGAGGGGTCAGTTCTTC,CASSLGLRGQFF
TRBV27,17,many,TRBD1,TRBJ2-7,TGTGCCAGCAGTCGCTCGACAGGGGCCCTCACCTCCTACGAGCAGTACTTC,CASSRSTGALTSYEQYF
TRBV6-1,14,many,TRBD2,TRBJ2-7,TGTGCCAGCAGGGAGGCGGGAGTTGCGAACGAGCAGTACTTC,CASREAGVANEQYF
TRBV6-2/TRBV6-3,14,few,.,TRBJ2-5,TGTGCCAGCAGTTACGGCAGGGAGCAGGAGACCCAGTACTTC,CASSYGREQETQYF
TRBV11-2,16,many,TRBD1,TRBJ1-2,TGTGCCAGCAGCCCTATAGGACAGGGGATGAACTATGGCTACACCTTC,CASSPIGQGMNYGYTF
TRBV28,15,few,.,TRBJ2-7,TGTGCCAGCAGTGCCCCCGGGTCCGCACCGTACGAGCAGTACTTC,CASSAPGSAPYEQYF
TRBV29-1,13,.,TRBD1,TRBJ1-1,TGCAGCGTCGACGACAGGGCGCCCCAAGAAGCTTTCTTT,CSVDDRAPQEAFF
TRBV18,15,.,.,TRBJ1-3,TGTGCCAGCTCACCCCAGTCGGACTCTGGAAACACCATATATTTT,CASSPQSDSGNTIYF
TRBV6-2/TRBV6-3,15,.,TRBD1,TRBJ1-2,TGTGCCAGCAGTTACGGGACAGGGAGGAAGAATGGCTACACCTTC,CASSYGTGRKNGYTF
TRBV10-3,15,few,.,TRBJ1-2,TGTGCCATCAGTGAGTCAGGGACACCTAACTATGGCTACACCTTC,CAISESGTPNYGYTF
TRBV28,17,many,TRBD2,TRBJ2-1,TGTGCCAGCAGCTCAAACTATAGGGTGACGGGAGGAAATGAGCAGTTCTTC,CASSSNYRVTGGNEQFF
TRBV6-1,11,few,.,TRBJ1-4,TGTGCCAGCAGCCCAGATGAAAAACTGTTTTTT,CASSPDEKLFF